Following are 19 T cell receptor beta chains from one sample sequenced in a study of healthy donors' naive CD4 and CD8 T cells. A linear amplification protocol produced the TCR libraries from 500 ng of total RNA. MiXCR was run by TCRdb on the reads, yielding one entry per CDR3 protein. The sample lists approximately 180,000 distinct CDR3 sequences, around 80% occurring once. The source material was naive CD4+ and CD8+ T cells sorted from blood, pooled from several donors. The receptors derive from a pool of human donors in good health; the sample pools cells from several healthy donors.

The genes are TRBV29-1 and TRBJ2-7; D is undetermined. This CDR3 is built from 12 residues. The ends were cut back, 5 bases at V and 2 bases at J, with 10 bases in the middle. Germline lookup yields CDR1 SQVTM and CDR2 ANQGSEA. DNA for the CDR3: TGCAGCGTTAGTGGCAGTACCTACGAGCAGTACTTC. Encoded protein: CSVSGSTYEQYF.

This clonotype has just a few counts. The chain combines TRBV6-5 with TRBJ1-1; TRBD1 agrees at 7 bases. CDR1 is MNHEY and CDR2 is SVGAGI in the germline V gene. With V trimmed by 4 bases and J by 0 bases, 11 bases remained unmatched. This CDR3 region has 17 residues. CDR3 in amino acids: CASSSLRQGSMNTEAFF. In DNA form, the CDR3 reads TGTGCCAGCAGTTCCCTACGACAGGGTTCTATGAACACTGAAGCTTTCTTT.

The chain has TRBV29-1 and TRBJ2-7; D call uncertain. The V end lost 6 bases, the J end lost 5 bases, and 17 bases lay between the germline ends. CDR1 SQVTM and CDR2 ANQGSEA come from the germline V gene. This CDR3 spans 13 amino acids. The CDR3 reads CSVVLGGVHEQYF. CDR3 in DNA: TGCAGCGTCGTCCTGGGTGGGGTCCACGAGCAGTACTTC.

Here the CDR3 reads CSGSVDTEAFF. In DNA, the CDR3 is TGCAGCGGTTCGGTGGACACTGAAGCTTTCTTT. The V call is TRBV29-1, the J call TRBJ1-1; D is unclear. Trimming cost V 7 bases and J 3 bases, with 9 bases left between them. The germline V gene has CDR1 SQVTM and CDR2 ANQGSEA. There are 11 residues in the CDR3.

This chain connects TRBV19 to TRBJ1-6; no firm D call. V dropped 5 bases and J dropped 9 bases, with 8 bases sitting between them. CDR3 length: 12 residues. Germline V gene data show CDR1 as LNHDA and CDR2 as SQIVND (reference sequence). In DNA, the CDR3 is TGTGCCAGTAGTCCCGGAGCTTCACCCCTCCACTTT. Translation: CASSPGASPLHF. Full variable domain (outside the CDR3, taken from reference TRBV19 and TRBJ1-6): DGGITQSPKYLFRKEGQNVTLSCEQNLNHDAMYWYRQDPGQGLRLIYYSQIVNDFQKGDIAEGYSVSREKKESFPLTVTSAQKNPTAFYLCASSPGASPLHFGNGTRLTVT.

This clonotype was counted a single time. The chain couples TRBV12-3 or TRBV12-4 to TRBJ1-3, with 9 bases matching TRBD1. The CDR3 runs 15 residues. V was pared by 7 bases and J by 11 bases, with 15 bases of the junction left unmatched. CDR3 coding DNA: TGTGCCAGCAATAACCGGGACAGGGACCCCTTGGCCATATATTTT. Amino acids: CASNNRDRDPLAIYF.

This chain joins TRBV30 and TRBJ1-1; D is unresolved. V lost 3 bases and J 5 bases, leaving 19 bases between the germline ends. The germline V gene has CDR1 GTSNPN and CDR2 SVGIG (reference sequence). There are 15 residues in the CDR3. The CDR3 protein is CAWRTLQWERTEAFF. In nucleotides, the CDR3 is TGTGCCTGGAGGACCCTACAGTGGGAAAGGACTGAAGCTTTCTTT.

The J gene is TRBJ1-5, the V gene TRBV27; D is unclear. The CDR3 is 13 amino acids. Germline V lookup: CDR1 MNHEY, CDR2 SMNVEV (reference sequence). V lost 3 bases, J lost 3 bases, and 6 bases lay in between. This CDR3 is CASSFEDNQPQHF. The CDR3 nucleotides are TGTGCCAGCAGTTTTGAGGACAATCAGCCCCAGCATTTT.

With regard to this clonotype: Mismatch with germline at one junction end may stem from a read error. The chain couples TRBV20-1 to TRBJ2-3, with 7 bases matching TRBD1. There are 15 residues in the CDR3. Germline V gene data show CDR1 as DFQATT and CDR2 as SNEGSKA (reference sequence). The CDR3 DNA reads as TGCAGTGCTAACACCGGGACAGAGAGCACAGATGCGCAGTATTTT. This sequence encodes CSANTGTESTDAQYF.

This clonotype was detected once. The CDR3 bases are TGTGCCAGCAGCCTTTTACGGACGGCAAACACCATATATTTT. It encodes CASSLLRTANTIYF. V usage is TRBV5-6 and J usage is TRBJ1-3; D unresolved. The CDR3 is made up of 14 amino acids. Germline V gene data show CDR1 as SGHDT and CDR2 as YYEEEE. Trimming shortened V by 4 bases and J by 6 bases, and 14 bases separated the two germline ends.

The chain employs TRBV29-1 and TRBJ2-7; possibly TRBD2 for D (5 bases). CDR3 length equals 12 residues. Trimming shortened V by 7 bases and J by 3 bases, and 13 bases separated the two germline ends. Germline V lookup: CDR1 SQVTM, CDR2 ANQGSEA. CDR3 region: CSAGRGSYEQYF. Here the CDR3 DNA reads TGCAGCGCCGGACGAGGGAGCTACGAGCAGTACTTC.

The chain links TRBV29-1 to TRBJ2-4, with no clear D. V was shortened by 0 bases and J by 13 bases, with 13 bases between the two germline ends. The CDR3 is made up of 12 amino acids. Germline V gives CDR1 SQVTM, CDR2 ANQGSEA. The CDR3 region is CSVEDPAARQYF. Here the CDR3 DNA reads TGCAGCGTTGAAGATCCGGCAGCTAGACAGTACTTC.

CDR3 residues: CSVERGGVSEAFF. The CDR3 region has the DNA TGCAGCGTTGAAAGAGGGGGAGTAAGTGAAGCTTTCTTT. The chain uses TRBV29-1 and TRBJ1-1; maybe TRBD1 (6 bases). CDR3 length equals 13 residues. Trimming stripped 2 bases from V and 7 bases from J, with 14 bases between. CDR1 and CDR2 from the germline V gene are SQVTM and ANQGSEA.

V usage is TRBV12-3 or TRBV12-4 and J usage is TRBJ2-1; 12 nucleotides match TRBD2. This CDR3 has 15 residues. With V trimmed by 7 bases and J by 7 bases, 8 bases remained unmatched. The CDR3 loop reads CASTPLTSGGNEQFF. CDR3 DNA sequence: TGTGCCAGCACCCCTTTGACTAGCGGGGGTAATGAGCAGTTCTTC.

This clonotype occurred once. V is TRBV24-1 and J is TRBJ2-6; a possible D gene is TRBD1 (7 bases). Germline values: CDR1 KGHDR, CDR2 SFDVKD. The CDR3 contains 19 residues. V lost 6 bases and J 1 base, leaving 21 bases between the germline ends. CDR3 bases: TGTGCCACCAGTCGACCCCCGGGCAGGGGGGTTTCTGGGGCCAACGTCCTGACTTTC. Encoded protein: CATSRPPGRGVSGANVLTF.

The chain is built from TRBV29-1 and TRBJ2-7, with TRBD1 matching over 10 bases. CDR3 length: 13 residues. Germline V gives CDR1 SQVTM, CDR2 ANQGSEA. Here the CDR3 DNA reads TGCAACGTAAGCGGGACAGGGGCCTACGAGCAGTACTTC. Translating it yields CNVSGTGAYEQYF.

The gene calls are TRBV5-5 and TRBJ2-7, with 10 positions matching TRBD1. CDR3 length equals 16 residues. Germline V gene data show CDR1 as SGHKS and CDR2 as YYEKEE (reference sequence). V shed 2 bases and J 6 bases; nucleotides not matched to a gene: 11. In DNA form, the CDR3 reads TGTGCCAGCAGCTTTAACTGGGGACAGGGGTTCGGCGAGCAGTACTTC. This codes for CASSFNWGQGFGEQYF.

The CDR3: CSVDPAWMNTEAFF. The CDR3 DNA reads as TGCAGCGTTGACCCAGCATGGATGAACACTGAAGCTTTCTTT. The chain uses TRBV29-1 and TRBJ1-1, with D hard to call. CDR1 and CDR2 (germline): SQVTM, ANQGSEA. This CDR3 spans 14 amino acids. With 3 bases removed from V and 0 bases from J, the gap between germline ends came to 11 bases.

J is TRBJ2-5 and V is TRBV5-1, with 7 positions matching TRBD1. The CDR3 sequence is 15 residues long. Unmatched junction bases numbered 3, after V lost 0 bases and J lost 1 base. Germline V gives CDR1 SGHRS, CDR2 YFSETQ. The CDR3 is CASSLDRGTQETQYF. The CDR3 DNA reads TGCGCCAGCAGCTTGGACAGGGGAACCCAAGAGACCCAGTACTTC.